This T cell receptor beta chain was profiled in a study of blood T cell repertoires in COVID-19. Study context: T cells, B-cell-depleted T cells, or PBMCs supplied cDNA or gDNA.

Profiling relied on immunoSEQ multiplex PCR, and the TCRdb table lists in-frame clones only, not all of them. Seen here are over 350,000 clones, around nine tenths observed once, and the top ten hold approximately 10%. The sequenced material came from PBMCs or T cells enriched from blood (not recorded which). The clonotype originates from a woman aged 50 to 60 who had recovered from COVID-19.

In nucleotides, the CDR3 is TGTGCCTGGAGGGGAGGAAGCACAGGGGAGTACAATTCACCCCTCCACTTT. Protein product: CAWRGGSTGEYNSPLHF. V gene TRBV30 combines with J gene TRBJ1-6; 7 positions agree with TRBD1. The CDR3 is made up of 17 amino acids. V gave up 3 bases and J gave up 7 bases; unmatched junction bases: 15. CDR1 and CDR2 (germline): GTSNPN, SVGIG (reference sequence).